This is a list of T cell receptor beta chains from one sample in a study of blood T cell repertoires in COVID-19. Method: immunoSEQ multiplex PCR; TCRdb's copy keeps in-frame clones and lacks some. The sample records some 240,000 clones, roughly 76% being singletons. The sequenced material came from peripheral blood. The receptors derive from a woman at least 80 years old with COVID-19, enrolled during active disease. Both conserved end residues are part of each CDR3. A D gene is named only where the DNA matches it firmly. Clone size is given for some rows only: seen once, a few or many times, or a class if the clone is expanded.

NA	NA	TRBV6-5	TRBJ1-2	TGTGCCAGCAGTCCGGGGACGTTGGGGGCATATGGCTACACCTTC	CASSPGTLGAYGYTF
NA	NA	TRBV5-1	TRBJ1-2	TGCGCCAGCAGCTTGGGACAGGTTTTGGATGGCTACACCTTC	CASSLGQVLDGYTF
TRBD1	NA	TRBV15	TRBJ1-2	TGTGCCACCAGCGGGGGACAGGTTTTAGGAGGCTATGGCTACACCTTC	CATSGGQVLGGYGYTF
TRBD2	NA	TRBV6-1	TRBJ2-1	TGTGCCAGCAGTCAAGCCTGGACTAGCGGGGACAATGAGCAGTTCTTC	CASSQAWTSGDNEQFF
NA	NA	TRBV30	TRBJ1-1	TGTGCCTGGAATCCCCCAGGGGCGAGAGTTGAAGCTTTCTTT	CAWNPPGARVEAFF
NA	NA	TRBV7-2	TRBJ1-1	TGTGCCAGCAGCTCCCTCCGTCTGGGCATGAACACTGAAGCTTTCTTT	CASSSLRLGMNTEAFF
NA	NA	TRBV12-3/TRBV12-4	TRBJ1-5	TGTGCCAGCAGTTCCCGGGAGAATCAGCCCCAGCATTTT	CASSSRENQPQHF
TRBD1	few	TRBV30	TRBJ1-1	TGTGCCTGGAGTGACGTAACAGGGGCTGAAGCTTTCTTT	CAWSDVTGAEAFF
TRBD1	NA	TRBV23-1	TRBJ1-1	TGCGCCAGCAGTCAATCCCCGGGACAGTCGAACACTGAAGCTTTCTTT	CASSQSPGQSNTEAFF
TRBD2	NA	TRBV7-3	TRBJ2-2	TGTGCCAGCAGGGCCCCCAGCGGGAGAGCGGCCGGGGAGCTGTTTTTT	CASRAPSGRAAGELFF
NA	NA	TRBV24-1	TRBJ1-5	TGTGCCACCAGTGATGGCGGGGTTAGCAATCAGCCCCAGCATTTT	CATSDGGVSNQPQHF
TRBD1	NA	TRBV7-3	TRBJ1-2	TGTGCCAGCAGCCCGGACAGGGGGCGGGGCTACACCTTC	CASSPDRGRGYTF
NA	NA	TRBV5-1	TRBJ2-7	TGCGCCAGCAGCCTGGATGGAAGGGGGTCCTACGAGCAGTACTTC	CASSLDGRGSYEQYF
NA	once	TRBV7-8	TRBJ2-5	TGTGCCAGCAGCGGCGGGATTTGGGAGACCCAGTACTTC	CASSGGIWETQYF
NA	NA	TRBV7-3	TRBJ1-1	TGTGCCAGTTCGAAAGGCAGGGGAGACACTGAAGCTTTCTTT	CASSKGRGDTEAFF
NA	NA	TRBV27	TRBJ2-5	TGTGCCAGCAGCCGTCAGGGGATGGTTCAAGAGACCCAGTACTTC	CASSRQGMVQETQYF
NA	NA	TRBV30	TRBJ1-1	TGTGCCTGGAGTGTACTCATAGAGACTTTTTTT	CAWSVLIETFF
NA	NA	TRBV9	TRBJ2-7	TGTGCCAGCAGCGTAGGGGTCACAGGGACTATCTCCTACGAGCAGTACTTC	CASSVGVTGTISYEQYF
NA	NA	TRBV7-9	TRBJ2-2	TGTGCCAGCAGCTTCTACGGGGAGCTGTTTTTT	CASSFYGELFF
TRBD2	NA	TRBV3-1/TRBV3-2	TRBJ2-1	TGTGCCAGCAGCAGGACCACTAGCGGAAATTACAATGAGCAGTTCTTC	CASSRTTSGNYNEQFF
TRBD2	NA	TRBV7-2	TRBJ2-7	TGTGCCAGCAGCCCCCCGACTAGCGGTCCAGCCTACGAGCAGTACTTC	CASSPPTSGPAYEQYF
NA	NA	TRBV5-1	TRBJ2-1	TGCGCCAGCAGAGACCTACGGGGGAATGAGCAGTTCTTC	CASRDLRGNEQFF
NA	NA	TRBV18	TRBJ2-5	TGTGCCAGCTCACCAATCGGAGAGACCCAGTACTTC	CASSPIGETQYF
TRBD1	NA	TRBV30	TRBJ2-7	TGTGCCTGGAGTGGGGGGACAGGTTTCTACGAGCAGTACTTC	CAWSGGTGFYEQYF
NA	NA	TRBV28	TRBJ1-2	TGTGCCAGCAGGGCGACATCCTATGGCTACACCTTC	CASRATSYGYTF
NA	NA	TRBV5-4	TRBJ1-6	TGTGCCAGCAGCCTACAGGGAACGGATTCACCCCTCCACTTT	CASSLQGTDSPLHF
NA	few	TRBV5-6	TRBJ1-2	TGTGCCAGCAGCTTGGACAGTATCTATGGCTACACCTTC	CASSLDSIYGYTF
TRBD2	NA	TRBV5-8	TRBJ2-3	TGTGCCAGCAGACGGACTAGAGATACGCAGTATTTT	CASRRTRDTQYF
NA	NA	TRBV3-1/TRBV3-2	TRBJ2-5	TGTGCCAGCTCCCGAGGGGGATTTGGGGAGACCCAGTACTTC	CASSRGGFGETQYF
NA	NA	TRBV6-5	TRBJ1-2	TGTGCCAGCAGTTACGAAGAGGGGGTCTATGGCTACACCTTC	CASSYEEGVYGYTF
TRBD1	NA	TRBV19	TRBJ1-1	TGTGCCAGTAGACAGGGGGGGTCGAGGACTGAAGCTTTCTTT	CASRQGGSRTEAFF
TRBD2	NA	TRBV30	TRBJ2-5	TGTGCCTGGAGTAGGACTAGCCAAGAGACCCAGTACTTC	CAWSRTSQETQYF
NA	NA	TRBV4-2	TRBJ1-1	TGTGCCAGCAGCCAAGGTACAGGGCCTCTTCTGGGCACTGAAGCTTTCTTT	CASSQGTGPLLGTEAFF
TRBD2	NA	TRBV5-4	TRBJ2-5	TGTGCCAGCACTAAGTGGGGGGAGGGCCCCCAAGAGACCCAGTACTTC	CASTKWGEGPQETQYF
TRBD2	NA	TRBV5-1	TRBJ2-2	TGCGCCAGCAGCTTGAGGACTAGCGGGAGGCGGACCGGGGAGCTGTTTTTT	CASSLRTSGRRTGELFF
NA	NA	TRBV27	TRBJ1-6	TGTGCCAGCAGTCTTTCGAGAGGGAGGGATTCACCCCTCCACTTT	CASSLSRGRDSPLHF
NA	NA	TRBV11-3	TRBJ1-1	TGTGCCAGCTCGGGTCGGAGGGACACTGAAGCTTTCTTT	CASSGRRDTEAFF
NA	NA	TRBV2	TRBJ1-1	TGTGCCAGCAACGCTTTAGCAGCGAACACTGAAGCTTTCTTT	CASNALAANTEAFF
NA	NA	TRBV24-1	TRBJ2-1	TGTGCCACCAGCTCAAGCAGGGCCAGGTTCAATGAGCAGTTCTTC	CATSSSRARFNEQFF
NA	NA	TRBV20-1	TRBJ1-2	TGCAGTGCTACCGGGTACTATGGCTACACCTTC	CSATGYYGYTF
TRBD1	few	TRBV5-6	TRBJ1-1	TGTGCCAGCAGCCGAGCCGGACAGGGAGAAGCTTTCTTT	CASSRAGQGEAFF